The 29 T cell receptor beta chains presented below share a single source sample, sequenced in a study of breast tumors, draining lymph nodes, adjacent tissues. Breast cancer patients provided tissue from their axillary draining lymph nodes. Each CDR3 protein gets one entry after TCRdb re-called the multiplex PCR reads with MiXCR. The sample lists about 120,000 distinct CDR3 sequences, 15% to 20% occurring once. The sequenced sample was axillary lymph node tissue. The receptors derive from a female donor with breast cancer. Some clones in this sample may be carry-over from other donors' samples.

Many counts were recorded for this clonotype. CDR3 protein: CAISAPGQGARGYTF. Written as DNA, the CDR3 is TGTGCCATCAGTGCCCCGGGACAGGGGGCGCGGGGCTACACCTTC. This chain connects TRBV10-3 to TRBJ1-2; TRBD1 aligns across 12 bases. The CDR3 has 15 amino acids. Germline CDR1 ENHRY, CDR2 SYGVKD. The junction had 8 bases not matched to a gene; V was cut back by 4 bases and J by 8 bases.

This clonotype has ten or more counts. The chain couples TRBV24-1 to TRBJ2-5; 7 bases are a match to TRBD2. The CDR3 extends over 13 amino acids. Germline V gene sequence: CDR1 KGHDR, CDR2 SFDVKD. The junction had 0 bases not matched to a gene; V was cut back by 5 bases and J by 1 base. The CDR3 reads CATSGGGQETQYF. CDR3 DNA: TGTGCCACCAGTGGGGGGGGCCAAGAGACCCAGTACTTC.

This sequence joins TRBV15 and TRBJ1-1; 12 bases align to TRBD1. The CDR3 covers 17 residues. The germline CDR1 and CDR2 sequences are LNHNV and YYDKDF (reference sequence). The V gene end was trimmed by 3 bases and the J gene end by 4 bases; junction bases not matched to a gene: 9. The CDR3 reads CATSSRDRGRRGTEAFF. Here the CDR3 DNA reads TGTGCCACCAGCAGCCGGGACAGGGGGCGTCGTGGCACTGAAGCTTTCTTT. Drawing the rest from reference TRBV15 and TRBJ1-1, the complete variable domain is DAMVIQNPRYQVTQFGKPVTLSCSQTLNHNVMYWYQQKSSQAPKLLFHYYDKDFNNEADTPDNFQSRRPNTSFCFLDIRSPGLGDTAMYLCATSSRDRGRRGTEAFFGQGTRLTVV.

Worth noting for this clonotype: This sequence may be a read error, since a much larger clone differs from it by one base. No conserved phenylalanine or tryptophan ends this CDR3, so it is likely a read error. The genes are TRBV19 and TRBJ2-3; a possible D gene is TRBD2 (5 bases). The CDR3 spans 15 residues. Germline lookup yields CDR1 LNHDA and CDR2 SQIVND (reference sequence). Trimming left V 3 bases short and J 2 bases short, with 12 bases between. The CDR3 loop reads CASSIMVTNTDTQYL. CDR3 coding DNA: TGTGCCAGTAGTATTATGGTGACTAACACAGATACGCAGTATCTT.

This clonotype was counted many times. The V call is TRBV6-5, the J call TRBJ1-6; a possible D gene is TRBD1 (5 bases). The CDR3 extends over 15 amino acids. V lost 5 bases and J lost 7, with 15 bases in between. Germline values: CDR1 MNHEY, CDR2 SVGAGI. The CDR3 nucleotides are TGTGCCAGCAGTGGGGCCCCCGTACGGAATTCACCCCTCCACTTT. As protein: CASSGAPVRNSPLHF.

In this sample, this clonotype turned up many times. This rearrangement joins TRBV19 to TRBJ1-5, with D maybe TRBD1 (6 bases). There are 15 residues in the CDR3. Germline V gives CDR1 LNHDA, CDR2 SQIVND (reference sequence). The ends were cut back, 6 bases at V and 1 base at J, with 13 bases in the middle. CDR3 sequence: CASSKQGLSNQPQHF. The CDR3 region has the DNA TGTGCCAGTAGCAAACAGGGTCTGAGCAATCAGCCCCAGCATTTT.

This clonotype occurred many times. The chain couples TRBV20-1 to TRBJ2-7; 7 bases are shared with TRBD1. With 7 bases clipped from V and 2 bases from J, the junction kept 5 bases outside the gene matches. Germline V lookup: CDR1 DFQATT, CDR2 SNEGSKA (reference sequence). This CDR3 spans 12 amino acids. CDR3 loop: CSGGTETYEQYF. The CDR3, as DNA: TGCAGTGGGGGGACAGAAACCTACGAGCAGTACTTC.

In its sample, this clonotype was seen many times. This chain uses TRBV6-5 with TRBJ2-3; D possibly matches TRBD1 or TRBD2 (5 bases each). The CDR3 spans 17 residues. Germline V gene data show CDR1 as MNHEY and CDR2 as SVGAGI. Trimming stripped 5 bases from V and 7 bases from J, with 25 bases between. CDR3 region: CASSDRRPGPHRYTQYF. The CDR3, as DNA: TGTGCCAGCAGTGATCGAAGACCGGGACCCCACAGATATACGCAGTATTTT.

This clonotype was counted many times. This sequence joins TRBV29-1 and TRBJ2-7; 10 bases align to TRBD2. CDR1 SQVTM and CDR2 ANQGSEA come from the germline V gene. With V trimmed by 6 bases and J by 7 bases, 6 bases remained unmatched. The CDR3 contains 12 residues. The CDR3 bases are TGCAGCGTACTTAGCGGGAGGAGGGAGCAGTACTTC. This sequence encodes CSVLSGRREQYF.

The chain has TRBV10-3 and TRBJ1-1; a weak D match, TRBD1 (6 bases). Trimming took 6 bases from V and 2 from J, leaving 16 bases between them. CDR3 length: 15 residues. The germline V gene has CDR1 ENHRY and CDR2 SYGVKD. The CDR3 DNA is TGTGCCATCAGGGCGGCAGGGGATAAAAACACTGAAGCTTTCTTT. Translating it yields CAIRAAGDKNTEAFF.

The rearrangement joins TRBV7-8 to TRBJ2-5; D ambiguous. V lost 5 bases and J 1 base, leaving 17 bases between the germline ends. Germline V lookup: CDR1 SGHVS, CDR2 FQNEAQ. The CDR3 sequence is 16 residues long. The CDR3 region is CASSIDSIPSQETQYF. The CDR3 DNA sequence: TGTGCCAGCAGCATCGACTCGATCCCGAGCCAAGAGACCCAGTACTTC.

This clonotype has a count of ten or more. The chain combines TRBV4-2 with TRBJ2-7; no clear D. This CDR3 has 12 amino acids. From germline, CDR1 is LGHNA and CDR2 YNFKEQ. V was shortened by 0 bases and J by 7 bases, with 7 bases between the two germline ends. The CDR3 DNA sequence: TGTGCCAGCAGCCAAGATGGTTTGGAGCAGTACTTC. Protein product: CASSQDGLEQYF.

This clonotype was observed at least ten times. The CDR3 bases are TGCAGTGCTAGAGGGCTAGCGGGGGGGCTCGAGACCCAGTACTTC. This gives the protein CSARGLAGGLETQYF. V is TRBV20-1 and J is TRBJ2-5; 12 bases fit TRBD2. V lost 1 base, J lost 5 bases, and 5 bases stayed unmatched. Germline lookup yields CDR1 DFQATT and CDR2 SNEGSKA (reference sequence). The CDR3 runs to 15 residues.

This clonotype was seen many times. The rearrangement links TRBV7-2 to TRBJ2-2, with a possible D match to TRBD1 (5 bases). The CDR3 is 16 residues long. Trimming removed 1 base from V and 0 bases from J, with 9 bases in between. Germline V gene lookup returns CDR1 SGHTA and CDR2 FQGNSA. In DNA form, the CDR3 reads TGTGCCAGCAGCTTAGTAGGGGCTGCGAACACCGGGGAGCTGTTTTTT. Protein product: CASSLVGAANTGELFF. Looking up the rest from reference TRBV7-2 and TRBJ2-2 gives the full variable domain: GAGVSQSPSNKVTEKGKDVELRCDPISGHTALYWYRQSLGQGLEFLIYFQGNSAPDKSGLPSDRFSAERTGGSVSTLTIQRTQQEDSAVYLCASSLVGAANTGELFFGEGSRLTVL.

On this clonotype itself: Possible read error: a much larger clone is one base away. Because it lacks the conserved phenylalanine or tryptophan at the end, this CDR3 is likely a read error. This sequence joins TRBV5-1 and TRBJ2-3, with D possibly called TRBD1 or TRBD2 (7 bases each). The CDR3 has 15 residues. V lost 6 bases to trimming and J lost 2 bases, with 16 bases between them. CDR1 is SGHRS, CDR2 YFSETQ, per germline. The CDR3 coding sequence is TGCGCCAGCACTGGGGAGGGACAGTTCACAGATACGCAGTATCTT. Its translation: CASTGEGQFTDTQYL.

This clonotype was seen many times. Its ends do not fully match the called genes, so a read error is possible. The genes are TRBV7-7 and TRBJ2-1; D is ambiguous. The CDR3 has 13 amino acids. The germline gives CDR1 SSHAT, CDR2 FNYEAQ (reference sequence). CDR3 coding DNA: TGTGCTAGCAGCTTAGACGAGAACAATGAGCAGTTCTTC. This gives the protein CASSLDENNEQFF.

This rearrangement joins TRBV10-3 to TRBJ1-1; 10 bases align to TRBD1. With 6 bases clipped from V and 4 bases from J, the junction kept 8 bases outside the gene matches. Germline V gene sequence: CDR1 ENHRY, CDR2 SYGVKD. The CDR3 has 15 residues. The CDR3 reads CAISPGQGRRTEAFF. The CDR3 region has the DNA TGTGCCATCAGCCCGGGACAGGGGAGGCGCACTGAAGCTTTCTTT.

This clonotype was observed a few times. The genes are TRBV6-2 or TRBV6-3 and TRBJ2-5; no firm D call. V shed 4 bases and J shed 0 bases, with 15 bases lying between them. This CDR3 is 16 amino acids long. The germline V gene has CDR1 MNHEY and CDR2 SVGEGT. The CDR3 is CASSSLPPVYQETQYF. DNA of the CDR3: TGTGCCAGCAGTTCCCTCCCACCCGTTTACCAAGAGACCCAGTACTTC.

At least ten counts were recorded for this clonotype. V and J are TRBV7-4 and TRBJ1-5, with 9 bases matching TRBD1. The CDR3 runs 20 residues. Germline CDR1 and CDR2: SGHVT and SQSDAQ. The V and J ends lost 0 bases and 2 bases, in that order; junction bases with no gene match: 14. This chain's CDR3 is CASSLATIGTGRGGNQPQHF. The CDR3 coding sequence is TGTGCCAGCAGCTTAGCGACTATCGGGACAGGGAGGGGCGGCAATCAGCCCCAGCATTTT.

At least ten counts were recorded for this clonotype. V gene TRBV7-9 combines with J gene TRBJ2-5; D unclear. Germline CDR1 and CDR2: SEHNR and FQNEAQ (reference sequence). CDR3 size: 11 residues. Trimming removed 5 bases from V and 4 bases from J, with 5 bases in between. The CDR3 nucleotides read TGTGCCAGCAGCCCCCTAGAGACCCAGTACTTC. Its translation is CASSPLETQYF.

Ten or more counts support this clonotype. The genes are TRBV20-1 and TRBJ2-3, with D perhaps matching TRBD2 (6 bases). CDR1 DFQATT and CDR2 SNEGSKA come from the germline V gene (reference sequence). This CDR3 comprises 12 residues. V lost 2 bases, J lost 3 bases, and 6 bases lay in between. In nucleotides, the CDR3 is TGCAGTGCTAGACTAGCGACAGATACGCAGTATTTT. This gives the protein CSARLATDTQYF.

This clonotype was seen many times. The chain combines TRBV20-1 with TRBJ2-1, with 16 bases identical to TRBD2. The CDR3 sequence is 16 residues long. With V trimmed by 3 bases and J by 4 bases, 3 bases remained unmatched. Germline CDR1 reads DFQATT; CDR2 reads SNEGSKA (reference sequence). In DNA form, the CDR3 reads TGCAGTGCTAGGGGGACTAGCGGGAGGGAATACAATGAGCAGTTCTTC. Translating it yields CSARGTSGREYNEQFF.

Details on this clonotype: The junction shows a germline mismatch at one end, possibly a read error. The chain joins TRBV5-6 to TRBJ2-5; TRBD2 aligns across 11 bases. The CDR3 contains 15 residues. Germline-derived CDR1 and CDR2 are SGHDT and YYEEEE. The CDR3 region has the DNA TGTGCCAGCAGCTTTCTAGCGGGGGGTAAAGAGACCCGGTACTTC. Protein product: CASSFLAGGKETRYF.

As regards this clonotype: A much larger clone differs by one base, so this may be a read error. In DNA form, the CDR3 reads TGTGCCAGCAGTCTCCAACTAGCGGGGACCTTTGGCTCCTACAATGGGCAGTTCTTC. Residues: CASSLQLAGTFGSYNGQFF. V is TRBV12-3 or TRBV12-4 and J is TRBJ2-1; 10 bases match TRBD2. CDR3 length: 19 amino acids.

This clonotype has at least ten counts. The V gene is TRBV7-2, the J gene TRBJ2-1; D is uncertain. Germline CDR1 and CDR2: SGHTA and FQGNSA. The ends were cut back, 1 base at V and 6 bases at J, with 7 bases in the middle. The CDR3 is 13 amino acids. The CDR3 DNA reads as TGTGCCAGCAGCTTAGGCGTGTTCAATGAGCAGTTCTTC. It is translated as CASSLGVFNEQFF. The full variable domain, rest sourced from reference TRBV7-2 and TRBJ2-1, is GAGVSQSPSNKVTEKGKDVELRCDPISGHTALYWYRQSLGQGLEFLIYFQGNSAPDKSGLPSDRFSAERTGGSVSTLTIQRTQQEDSAVYLCASSLGVFNEQFFGPGTRLTVL.

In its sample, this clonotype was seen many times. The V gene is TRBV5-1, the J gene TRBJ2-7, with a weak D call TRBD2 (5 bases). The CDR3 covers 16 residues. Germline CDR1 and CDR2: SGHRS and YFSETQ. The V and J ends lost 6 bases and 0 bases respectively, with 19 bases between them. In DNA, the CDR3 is TGCGCCAGCACCACGGACTCCCCATCAACCTCCTACGAGCAGTACTTC. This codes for CASTTDSPSTSYEQYF. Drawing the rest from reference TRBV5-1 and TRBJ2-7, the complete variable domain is KAGVTQTPRYLIKTRGQQVTLSCSPISGHRSVSWYQQTPGQGLQFLFEYFSETQRNKGNFPGRFSGRQFSNSRSEMNVSTLELGDSALYLCASTTDSPSTSYEQYFGPGTRLTVT.

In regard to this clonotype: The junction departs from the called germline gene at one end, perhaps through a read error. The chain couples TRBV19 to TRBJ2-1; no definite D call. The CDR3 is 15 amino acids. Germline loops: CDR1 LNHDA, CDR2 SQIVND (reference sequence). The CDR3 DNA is TGTGCCAGTAGTTCTCAAACATTCCCTTACAATGAGCGGTTCTTC. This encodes CASSSQTFPYNERFF.

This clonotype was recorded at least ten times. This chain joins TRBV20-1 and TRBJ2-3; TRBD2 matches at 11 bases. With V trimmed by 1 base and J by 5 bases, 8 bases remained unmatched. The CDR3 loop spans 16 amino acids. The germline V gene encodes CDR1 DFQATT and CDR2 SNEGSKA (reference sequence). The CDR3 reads CSARVVIAGGIDTQYF. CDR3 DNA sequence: TGCAGTGCTAGAGTAGTGATAGCGGGAGGGATAGATACGCAGTATTTT.

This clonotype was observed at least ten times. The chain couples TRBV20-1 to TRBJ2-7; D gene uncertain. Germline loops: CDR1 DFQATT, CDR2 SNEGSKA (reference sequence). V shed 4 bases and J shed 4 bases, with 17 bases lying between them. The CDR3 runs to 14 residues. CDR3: CSATFQSAVYEQYF. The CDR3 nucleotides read TGCAGTGCTACTTTTCAGAGTGCAGTTTACGAGCAGTACTTC.